This TCR beta chain was captured by sequencing in a study of control samples from healthy donors and cancer patients. Germline CDR1 reads SGHDT; CDR2 reads YYEEEE. Trimming removed 0 bases from V and 1 base from J, with 6 bases in between. The CDR3 extends over 14 amino acids. Repertoires were generated with immunoSEQ multiplex PCR, while TCRdb's copy carries only in-frame clones and drops some. The table records under 130,000 clones, roughly 89% of them present only once. The TCR was taken from a man aged 55 to 70 with lung cancer. Material for sequencing was PBMCs. The chain has TRBV5-6 and TRBJ2-3; maybe TRBD1 (6 bases). CDR3 residues: CASSLGTGTDTQYF. As DNA, the CDR3 is TGTGCCAGCAGCTTGGGGACAGGCACAGATACGCAGTATTTT.